This T cell receptor beta chain emerged from a study of blood T cells in healthy people across ages. Study-level points and caveats: Naive T cell percentage and TCR beta diversity correlated strongly. CMV infection status of these donors was not known. Using unsorted PBMCs precluded a conclusive naive versus antigen-experienced comparison. Diversity estimates from one million T cells were considered underestimates.

Germline CDR1 reads SGHRS; CDR2 reads YFSETQ. The CDR3 has 15 residues. V lost 4 bases and J 1 base, leaving 14 bases between the germline ends. Points on this clonotype: The antigen is undetermined.

The second PCR ran roughly 7 to 11 cycles with a sample-barcoded 5' primer and J-beta primers. Using its own MiXCR run on the 5' RACE reads, TCRdb lists one record per CDR3 protein. Among about 2 million distinct CDR3 sequences listed, approximately 50% were seen once. Sequenced: blood. The origin of this receptor is a woman in her thirties or forties in good health. This chain connects TRBV5-1 to TRBJ1-2; no definite D call. In DNA, the CDR3 is TGCGCCAGCAGCGGTACGGGATCCTATAACTATGGCTACACCTTC. This gives the protein CASSGTGSYNYGYTF.